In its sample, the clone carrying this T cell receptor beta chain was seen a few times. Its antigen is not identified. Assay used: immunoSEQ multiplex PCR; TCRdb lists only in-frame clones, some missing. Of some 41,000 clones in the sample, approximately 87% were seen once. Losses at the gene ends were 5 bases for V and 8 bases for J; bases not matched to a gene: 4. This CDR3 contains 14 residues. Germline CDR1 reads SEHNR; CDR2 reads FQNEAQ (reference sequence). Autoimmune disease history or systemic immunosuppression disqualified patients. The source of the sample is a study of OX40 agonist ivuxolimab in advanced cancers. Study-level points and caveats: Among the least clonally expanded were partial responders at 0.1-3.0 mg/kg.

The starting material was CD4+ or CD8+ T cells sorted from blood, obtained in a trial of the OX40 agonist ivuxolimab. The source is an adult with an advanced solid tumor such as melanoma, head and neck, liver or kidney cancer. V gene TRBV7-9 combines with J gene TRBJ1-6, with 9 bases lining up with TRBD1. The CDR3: CASSKRDRDSPLHF. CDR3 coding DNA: TGTGCCAGCAGCAAGCGGGACAGGGATTCACCCCTCCACTTT.